These 5 T cell receptor beta chains share one sample of origin, sequenced in a study of T-cell memory formation after mild COVID-19. MiXCR, applied by TCRdb to the 5' RACE reads, yields one record per CDR3 protein. The sample has roughly 47,000 distinct CDR3 sequences, around 7.2% seen once; the top ten hold 1.4%. The specimen sequenced was PBMCs or a T cell subset sorted from them (not recorded which). All receptors derive from a man aged 18 to 29 who had mild COVID-19 (a few samples of this study predate the infection). Cell type and time point are not known.

This clonotype was counted many times. The chain has TRBV5-1 and TRBJ2-5, with 9 bases aligning to TRBD1. In germline, CDR1 is SGHRS, CDR2 YFSETQ. This CDR3 has 16 amino acids. J lost 5 bases, V lost 3 bases, and 11 bases had no gene match. The CDR3 region has the DNA TGCGCCAGCAGCTCTGACCCGTGGACAGGGGTGGAGACCCAGTACTTC. This translates into CASSSDPWTGVETQYF.

This clonotype turned up a few times. The J gene is TRBJ1-1, the V gene TRBV10-3, with TRBD1 matching 7 bases. The CDR3 has 13 amino acids. Germline V gene sequence: CDR1 ENHRY, CDR2 SYGVKD. Trimming cost V 9 bases and J 4 bases; bases outside gene matches: 8. The CDR3 bases are TGTGCCATGAGGAGGGGGCCTTCCACTGAAGCTTTCTTT. This codes for CAMRRGPSTEAFF.

By sample share, this clonotype is medium-sized (0.01 to 0.1%). The V gene is TRBV29-1, the J gene TRBJ2-3, with a weak D call TRBD2 (7 bases). Germline loops: CDR1 SQVTM, CDR2 ANQGSEA. CDR3 length: 14 amino acids. V lost 5 bases and J 1 base, leaving 13 bases between the germline ends. The CDR3 bases are TGCAGCGTTTCAAGGGGGAGGGGCACAGATACGCAGTATTTT. As protein: CSVSRGRGTDTQYF.

This clonotype was detected a few times. This chain uses TRBV4-3 with TRBJ2-1; 10 nucleotides line up with TRBD2. The CDR3 runs to 16 residues. Trimming removed 2 bases from V and 2 bases from J; junction bases left unmatched: 3. CDR1 is LGHNA, CDR2 YSLEER, per germline. CDR3 sequence: CASSQILAGTYNEQFF. CDR3 nucleotide sequence: TGCGCCAGCAGCCAAATACTAGCGGGGACCTACAATGAGCAGTTCTTC.

V usage is TRBV4-3 and J usage is TRBJ1-1; the D gene is possibly TRBD1 (5 bases). The CDR3 is 18 residues long. CDR1 and CDR2 from the germline V gene are LGHNA and YSLEER. V dropped 2 bases and J dropped 1 base, with 20 bases sitting between them. CDR3 sequence reads: CASSQRAAGTSGNTEAFF. CDR3 coding DNA: TGCGCCAGCAGCCAACGCGCCGCAGGGACCTCGGGGAACACTGAAGCTTTCTTT.